This T cell receptor beta chain was recovered during a study of CD8+ T cells in alopecia areata. Whole-study context: Those treated were given oral tofacitinib at 5 to 10 mg twice daily. Whole-study results and caveats: Lesional scalp, especially alopecia totalis/universalis, showed higher clonality than normal scalp.

Worth noting for this clone: The antigen remains unidentified.

Reverse transcription of extracted RNA yielded cDNA, which provided the sequencing template. Method: immunoSEQ multiplex PCR; TCRdb's copy keeps in-frame clones and lacks some. The sample lists over 100,000 clones, about three fifths occurring once. CDR1 and CDR2 from the germline V gene are MNHNY and SVGAGI (reference sequence). Between the trimmed V and J ends, which lost 2 bases and 1 base, there was a span of 11 bases. This CDR3 is 15 amino acids long. Treatment of the sample: oral pan-JAK inhibitor, 5-10 mg twice daily. Lesional scalp punch biopsies and peripheral blood were collected from alopecia areata patients.

This chain connects TRBV6-6 to TRBJ1-1; D ambiguous. Sequences were derived from CD8+ T cells sorted from blood, sampled at week 24, from a patient treated with tofacitinib. This receptor was taken from a human donor with alopecia areata. The CDR3 spells CASSYVRGSNTEAFF. Here the CDR3 DNA reads TGTGCCAGCAGTTACGTTAGAGGCTCGAACACTGAAGCTTTCTTT.